This entry is about one T cell receptor (beta chain). Its antigen is undetermined. Sequencing of TCR beta drew on CD8+ and CD4+ T cells from blood. Negative isolation yielded CD4+ and CD8+ T cells, and FACS enriched TEMRA cells. The CDR3 extends over 14 amino acids. Looked up from germline, CDR1 is SEHNR and CDR2 is FQNEAQ (reference sequence). With 1 base clipped from V and 7 bases from J, the junction kept 3 bases outside the gene matches. This record belongs to a study of CD8 T cells in Susac syndrome. General study results and limits: The authors acknowledged that the study's TCR sequencing and HLA analysis involved relatively few individuals.

RNA totalling roughly 0.5 to 1 ug underwent reverse transcription with random hexamers. Amplification of TCR beta CDR3 used immunoSEQ multiplex PCR across 54 Vbeta and 13 Jbeta. MiXCR was run by TCRdb on the immunoSEQ multiplex PCR reads, yielding one entry per CDR3 protein. The repertoire holds about 300,000 distinct CDR3 sequences, about nine tenths seen once, with around 0.18% in the top ten. Sequencing was carried out using CD8+ T cells from PBMCs. V and J are TRBV7-9 and TRBJ1-2; 10 nucleotides match TRBD1. This receptor was obtained from a human donor with multiple sclerosis. CDR3: CASSLDGTGVGYTF. In DNA, the CDR3 is TGTGCCAGCAGCTTAGATGGGACAGGGGTTGGCTACACCTTC.